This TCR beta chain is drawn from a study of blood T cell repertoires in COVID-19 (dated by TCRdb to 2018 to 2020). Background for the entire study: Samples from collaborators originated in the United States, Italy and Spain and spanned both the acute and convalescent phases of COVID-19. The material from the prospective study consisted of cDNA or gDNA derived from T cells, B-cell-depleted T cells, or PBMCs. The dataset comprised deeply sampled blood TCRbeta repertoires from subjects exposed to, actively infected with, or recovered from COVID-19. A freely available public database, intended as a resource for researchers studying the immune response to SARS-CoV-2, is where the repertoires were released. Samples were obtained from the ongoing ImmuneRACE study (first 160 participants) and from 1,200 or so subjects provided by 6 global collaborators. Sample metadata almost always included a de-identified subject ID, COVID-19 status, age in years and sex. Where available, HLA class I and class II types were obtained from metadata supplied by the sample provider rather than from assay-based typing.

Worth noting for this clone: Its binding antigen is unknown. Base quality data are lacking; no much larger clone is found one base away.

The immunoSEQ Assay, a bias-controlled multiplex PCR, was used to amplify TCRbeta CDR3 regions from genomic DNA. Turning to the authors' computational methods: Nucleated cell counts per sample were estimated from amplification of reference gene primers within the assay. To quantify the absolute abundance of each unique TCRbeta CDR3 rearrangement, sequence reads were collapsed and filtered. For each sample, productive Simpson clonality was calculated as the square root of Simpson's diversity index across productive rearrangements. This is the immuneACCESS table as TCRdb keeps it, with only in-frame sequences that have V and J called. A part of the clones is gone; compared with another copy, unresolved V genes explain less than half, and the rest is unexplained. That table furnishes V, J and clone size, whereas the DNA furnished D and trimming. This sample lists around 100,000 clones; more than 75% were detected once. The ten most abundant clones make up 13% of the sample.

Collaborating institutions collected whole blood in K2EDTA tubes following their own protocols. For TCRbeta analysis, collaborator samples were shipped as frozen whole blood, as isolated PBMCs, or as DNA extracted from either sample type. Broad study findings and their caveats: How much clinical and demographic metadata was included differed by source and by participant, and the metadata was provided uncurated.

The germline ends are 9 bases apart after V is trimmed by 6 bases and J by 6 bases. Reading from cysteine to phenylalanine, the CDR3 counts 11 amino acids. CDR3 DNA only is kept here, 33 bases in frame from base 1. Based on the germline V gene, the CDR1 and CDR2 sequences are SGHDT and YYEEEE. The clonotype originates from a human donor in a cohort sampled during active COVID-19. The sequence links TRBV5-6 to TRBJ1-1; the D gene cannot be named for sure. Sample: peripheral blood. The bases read TGTGCCAGCAACTTCTTAGCTGAAGCTTTCTTT. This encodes CASNFLAEAFF.